This T cell receptor beta chain was sequenced for a study of blood T cell repertoires in COVID-19. On the study more broadly: Collection of acute and convalescent COVID-19 samples took place in the United States, Italy and Spain. Sources were T cells, B-cell-depleted T cells, or PBMCs; the material itself was cDNA or gDNA.

V shed 2 bases, J shed 5 bases, and the junction held 10 bases outside the gene matches. The germline V gene has CDR1 LGHNA and CDR2 YNFKEQ. The length of the CDR3 is 18 residues. Authors' processing steps: The assay estimated nucleated cells by amplifying reference gene primers. The data were produced by immunoSEQ multiplex PCR, yet TCRdb's version contains in-frame clones alone and is incomplete. From that table come the V and J calls and clone size; the DNA was used to work out D and trimming. This sample has a few hundred thousand clones, with approximately 84% found just once. The genes are TRBV4-2 and TRBJ2-1; 12 bases map to TRBD2. This receptor was identified in a woman aged 55 to 70 with acute or convalescent COVID-19. Material for sequencing was peripheral blood. The CDR3 sequence: CASSQPPLAGGTHNEQFF. The CDR3 DNA reads TGTGCCAGCAGCCAACCCCCTCTAGCGGGGGGGACCCACAATGAGCAGTTCTTC.